This T cell receptor beta chain emerged from a study of blood T cell repertoires in COVID-19. The CDR3 totals 16 residues. CDR1 and CDR2 (germline): LNHDA, SQIVND (reference sequence). The trim removed 3 bases at V and 3 bases at J, leaving 7 bases unmatched. Sequencing used immunoSEQ multiplex PCR; TCRdb keeps in-frame clones, though not all of them. The profile shows tens of thousands of clones, 90% to 95% of them singletons. The chain recombines TRBV19 with TRBJ1-2; 10 positions match TRBD1. Sequencing was done on a sample of peripheral blood. The receptor comes from a middle-aged man with COVID-19, enrolled during active disease. The CDR3 nucleotides are TGTGCCAGTAGTATTCCCCGACAGGGGGCTTACTATGGCTACACCTTC. Its translation: CASSIPRQGAYYGYTF.